Reported below is one T cell receptor beta chain. The specificity of this receptor is unknown. One base away there is no much larger clone; base qualities are not given. TCRbeta CDR3 regions were amplified from genomic DNA using the immunoSEQ Assay, a bias-controlled multiplex PCR. Turning to the authors' computational methods: The number of nucleated cells in each sample was estimated from the amplification of reference gene primers within the assay. To quantify the absolute abundance of each unique TCRbeta CDR3 rearrangement, sequence reads were collapsed and filtered. For each sample, productive Simpson clonality was calculated as the square root of Simpson's diversity index over productive rearrangements. Imported from immuneACCESS, the table was reduced by TCRdb to in-frame sequences with V and J called. These copies leave out some clones; in studies compared against another copy, an unresolved V gene accounts for under half, and the cause of the remainder is not known. V and J calls and clone size come straight from that table; D and trimming were deduced from the DNA. A total of over 250,000 clones appear in this sample, around 87% of them only once. The top ten constitute about 5% of the sample.

The source of the sample is a study of blood T cell repertoires in COVID-19 (dated by TCRdb to about 2020). Some background on the complete study: Samples from collaborators originated in the United States, Italy and Spain and spanned both the acute and convalescent phases of COVID-19. The repertoires were released in a freely available public database intended as a resource for research on the immune response to SARS-CoV-2. Deeply sampled blood TCRbeta repertoires from subjects exposed to, actively infected with, or recovered from COVID-19 were included in the dataset. The material from the prospective study consisted of cDNA or gDNA derived from T cells, B-cell-depleted T cells, or PBMCs. Samples were obtained from the ongoing ImmuneRACE study (first 160 participants) and from some 1,300 subjects provided by 6 global collaborators. Nearly every sample came with metadata listing a de-identified subject ID, COVID-19 status, age in years and sex. Where HLA class I and class II types were available, the types were taken from metadata supplied by the sample provider, not from assay-based typing.

Enrolling through a virtual design, the prospective study's participants ranged in age from roughly 18 to 95 years and lived across 24 United States geographic areas. In the prospective study, cohorts were assigned on the basis of participant-reported clinical history obtained from a screening survey and a study questionnaire. For ImmuneRACE Cohort 3, a participant was defined as recovered based on two consecutive negative NP/OP PCR tests, clearance by a healthcare professional, or resolution of symptoms. Mobile phlebotomists in the prospective study collected whole blood, serum and a nasopharyngeal or oropharyngeal swab from every participant. Prospective study participants could optionally give additional blood draws and questionnaires over an approximately two-month period. Before DNA extraction, prospective study blood samples were shipped either frozen or at room temperature. According to the germline V gene (reference sequence), CDR1 reads GTSNPN and CDR2 reads SVGIG. Counted from cysteine to phenylalanine, this CDR3 has 13 amino acids. Only CDR3 DNA remains: 39 bases, in frame from the first base. From V the trimming removes 1 base and from J it removes 13 bases, while the gene matches leave 9 bases of the junction unaccounted for.

Study-wide findings and limitations: How much clinical and demographic metadata was included differed by source and by participant, and the metadata was provided uncurated.

Sequences were obtained from PBMCs or T cells enriched from blood (not recorded which). The rearranged segments are TRBV30 and TRBJ1-5; TRBD1 agrees with 8 junctional bases. This clonotype was obtained from a woman aged 25 to 39 who had recovered from COVID-19. DNA sequence: TGTGCCTGGAGTGGGGGCAGGGGGCAACTGCAGCATTTT. This is translated as CAWSGGRGQLQHF.